The rows below give T cell receptor beta chains drawn from one sample of a study of blood T cell repertoires in COVID-19. Using immunoSEQ multiplex PCR, the repertoire was profiled, and TCRdb retains in-frame clones only, with some absent. The sample lists fewer than 15,000 clones, around 76% occurring once. The sample taken for sequencing was peripheral blood. The receptors shown here come from a woman of 80 years or more with acute or convalescent COVID-19. Each CDR3 is given with its conserved first and last residue. D genes are given only for firm matches. Clone size is stated in some rows and not others, as once, few, many or a class when expanded.

>TRBV5-1|TRBJ2-3|TRBD2|few
CASRLAGGPADTQYF
TGCGCCAGCCGACTAGCGGGGGGGCCCGCAGATACGCAGTATTTT
>TRBV11-2|TRBJ2-3|TRBD2|few
CASSPGRLAGGTDTQYF
TGTGCCAGCAGCCCAGGGAGACTAGCGGGTGGGACAGATACGCAGTATTTT
>TRBV10-3|TRBJ2-5|NA|NA
CAISERSASETQYF
TGTGCCATCAGTGAAAGATCGGCTAGTGAGACCCAGTACTTC
>TRBV5-1|TRBJ2-5|NA|few
CASSGGPSETQYF
TGCGCCAGCAGCGGAGGCCCCTCAGAGACCCAGTACTTC
>TRBV6-5|TRBJ2-1|TRBD1|few
CASSYRTGINEQFF
TGTGCCAGCAGTTACAGGACAGGGATCAATGAGCAGTTCTTC
>TRBV7-7|TRBJ1-2|NA|NA
CASSLGSGTVNYGYTF
TGTGCCAGCAGCTTAGGTTCCGGCACAGTGAACTATGGCTACACCTTC
>TRBV28|TRBJ1-2|NA|NA
CASSSLPGQGNYGYTF
TGTGCCAGCAGTTCGTTACCGGGGCAGGGGAACTATGGCTACACCTTC
>TRBV5-1|TRBJ2-6|TRBD2|once
CASSFGGYGGANVLTF
TGCGCCAGCAGCTTCGGGGGGTATGGTGGGGCCAACGTCCTGACTTTC
>TRBV6-5|TRBJ1-1|NA|NA
CASIPQGTPGAFF
TGTGCCAGCATCCCGCAGGGAACCCCGGGAGCTTTCTTT
>TRBV7-2|TRBJ1-4|TRBD1|NA
CASSLNSDRGSNEKLFF
TGTGCCAGCAGCCTTAACTCGGACAGGGGAAGTAATGAAAAACTGTTTTTT
>TRBV7-9|TRBJ2-7|TRBD1|few
CASSNVGQGPYEQYF
TGTGCCAGCAGCAATGTGGGACAGGGCCCCTACGAGCAGTACTTC
>TRBV12-3/TRBV12-4|TRBJ1-2|NA|NA
CASSSGQLYGYTF
TGTGCCAGCAGTTCAGGACAGCTCTATGGCTACACCTTC
>TRBV7-9|TRBJ1-1|NA|NA
CASSLAFKETEAFF
TGTGCCAGCAGCTTAGCATTTAAGGAGACTGAAGCTTTCTTT
>TRBV9|TRBJ1-2|NA|once
CASSVEVDSFYGYTF
TGTGCCAGCAGCGTTGAAGTGGACAGCTTCTATGGCTACACCTTC
>TRBV19|TRBJ1-2|TRBD1|NA
CASSITGTGNGGYTF
TGTGCCAGTAGTATCACCGGGACAGGGAACGGTGGCTACACCTTC
>TRBV5-4|TRBJ1-5|NA|few
CASSNGGGRDQPQHF
TGTGCCAGCAGCAATGGGGGGGGCCGAGATCAGCCCCAGCATTTT
>TRBV5-4|TRBJ2-7|NA|NA
CASSLNRGDYEQYF
TGTGCCAGCAGCTTGAACCGGGGAGACTACGAGCAGTACTTC
>TRBV5-8|TRBJ2-7|NA|few
CASSPSTNSYEQYF
TGTGCCAGCAGCCCTTCGACAAACTCCTACGAGCAGTACTTC
>TRBV28|TRBJ2-7|TRBD2|NA
CASSTPAGLYEQYF
TGTGCCAGCAGTACACCAGCGGGGCTCTACGAGCAGTACTTC
>TRBV7-2|TRBJ2-5|NA|NA
CASSFQGQETQYF
TGTGCCAGCAGCTTCCAGGGGCAAGAGACCCAGTACTTC
>TRBV5-6|TRBJ2-7|TRBD2|NA
CATSSGGIDEQYF
TGTGCCACCTCTAGCGGGGGAATCGACGAGCAGTACTTC
>TRBV29-1|TRBJ2-1|TRBD2|NA
CSVVAGFSYNEQFF
TGCAGCGTGGTAGCGGGGTTCTCCTACAATGAGCAGTTCTTC
>TRBV3-1/TRBV3-2|TRBJ1-4|NA|NA
CASSPVRNEKLFF
TGTGCCAGCAGCCCTGTCCGTAATGAAAAACTGTTTTTT
>TRBV2|TRBJ2-7|NA|many
CASSHQGGSYEQYF
TGTGCCAGCAGCCACCAGGGGGGCTCCTACGAGCAGTACTTC
>TRBV7-2|TRBJ2-1|TRBD1|NA
CASTRRQGAGEQFF
TGTGCCAGCACCCGGAGACAGGGGGCTGGGGAGCAGTTCTTC
>TRBV7-8|TRBJ1-5|NA|few
CASSLAGRANQPQHF
TGTGCCAGCAGCTTAGCAGGTAGAGCGAATCAGCCCCAGCATTTT
>TRBV11-3|TRBJ1-1|TRBD1|NA
CASSWTGITEAFF
TGTGCCAGCAGCTGGACAGGGATCACTGAAGCTTTCTTT
>TRBV6-5|TRBJ1-5|NA|NA
CASTTQRFNQPQHF
TGTGCCAGCACCACACAGCGGTTCAATCAGCCCCAGCATTTT
>TRBV7-9|TRBJ2-3|TRBD2|NA
CASSLRLAGGPDTQYF
TGTGCCAGCAGCTTACGACTAGCGGGGGGCCCCGATACGCAGTATTTT
>TRBV15|TRBJ2-1|TRBD2|once
CATSRELAGVEQFF
TGTGCCACCAGCAGAGAACTAGCGGGGGTTGAGCAGTTCTTC
>TRBV3-1/TRBV3-2|TRBJ1-4|TRBD1|NA
CASSETTGGMGEKLFF
TGTGCCAGCAGCGAAACGACAGGGGGTATGGGTGAAAAACTGTTTTTT
>TRBV28|TRBJ2-7|NA|NA
CASRSLLYEQYF
TGTGCCAGCAGGTCTCTCCTCTACGAGCAGTACTTC
>TRBV14|TRBJ1-5|NA|NA
CASSQDGSQPQHF
TGTGCCAGCAGCCAAGATGGGAGTCAGCCCCAGCATTTT
>TRBV18|TRBJ2-7|NA|few
CASSPQGSPYEQYF
TGTGCCAGCTCACCGCAGGGATCTCCCTACGAGCAGTACTTC
>TRBV3-1/TRBV3-2|TRBJ2-4|TRBD2|once
CASSQDAGVRNIQYF
TGTGCCAGCAGCCAAGACGCGGGGGTGAGAAACATTCAGTACTTC
>TRBV7-8|TRBJ1-5|TRBD1|few
CASSAERQGRDQPQHF
TGTGCCAGCAGCGCAGAACGACAGGGTCGGGATCAGCCCCAGCATTTT
>TRBV18|TRBJ2-7|TRBD1|large
CASSPLARQGSYEQYF
TGTGCCAGCTCACCATTAGCTCGACAGGGTAGCTACGAGCAGTACTTC
>TRBV5-6|TRBJ1-5|NA|NA
CASSLWQNRYSNQPQHF
TGTGCCAGCAGCTTGTGGCAGAATCGTTATAGCAATCAGCCCCAGCATTTT
>TRBV10-3|TRBJ2-6|NA|once
CATLLGGAGANVLTF
TGTGCCACCCTCTTAGGAGGGGCTGGGGCCAACGTCCTGACTTTC
>TRBV28|TRBJ1-2|NA|NA
CASKDSPYGYTF
TGTGCCAGCAAAGACAGCCCTTATGGCTACACCTTC
>TRBV5-1|TRBJ1-5|NA|NA
CASSLGDTINQPQHF
TGCGCCAGCAGCTTGGGGGACACGATCAATCAGCCCCAGCATTTT